These 10 T cell receptor beta chains were sequenced from one sample in a study of blood T cell repertoires in COVID-19. Only in-frame clones appear in the TCRdb table, and some are missing; sequencing was by immunoSEQ multiplex PCR. The data contain about 280,000 clones, approximately 85% of them singletons. The sequenced material came from peripheral blood. The origin of the receptors is a human donor in a cohort sampled during active COVID-19.

CDR3 in amino acids: CASTHPWTGYSYNEQFF. The CDR3 region has the DNA TGTGCCAGCACCCACCCCTGGACAGGTTACTCCTACAATGAGCAGTTCTTC. The J gene is TRBJ2-1, the V gene TRBV28, with 7 bases fitting TRBD1. CDR1 MDHEN and CDR2 SYDVKM come from the germline V gene. This CDR3 is built from 17 residues. Unmatched junction bases numbered 12, after V lost 7 bases and J lost 0 bases. The full variable domain, rest sourced from reference TRBV28 and TRBJ2-1, is DVKVTQSSRYLVKRTGEKVFLECVQDMDHENMFWYRQDPGLGLRLIYFSYDVKMKEKGDIPEGYSVSREKKERFSLILESASTNQTSMYLCASTHPWTGYSYNEQFFGPGTRLTVL.

The V gene is TRBV7-9, the J gene TRBJ2-7; the D gene is possibly TRBD1 (6 bases). The V gene's germline CDR1 is SEHNR and CDR2 FQNEAQ (reference sequence). The CDR3 is 15 residues long. V dropped 5 bases and J dropped 2 bases, with 16 bases sitting between them. The chain's CDR3 is CASSPQGTNTYEQYF. CDR3 nucleotides: TGTGCCAGCAGCCCCCAGGGGACGAATACCTACGAGCAGTACTTC.

The V and J genes are TRBV5-4 and TRBJ2-2; 10 nucleotides match TRBD1. V shed 4 bases, J shed 7 bases, and the junction held 4 bases outside the gene matches. The germline gives CDR1 SGHNT, CDR2 YYREEE (reference sequence). The CDR3 spans 14 residues. DNA for the CDR3: TGTGCCAGCAGCCCCGACAGGGGGCGCGGGGAGCTGTTTTTT. Protein product: CASSPDRGRGELFF.

This clone was detected only a few times. The chain uses TRBV7-9 and TRBJ2-2, with D tentatively TRBD2 (5 bases). This CDR3 region has 15 residues. Germline V lookup: CDR1 SEHNR, CDR2 FQNEAQ (reference sequence). Trimming shortened V by 3 bases and J by 3 bases, and 11 bases separated the two germline ends. CDR3 nucleotides: TGTGCCAGCAGCTTGGACTTGCTATACACCGGGGAGCTGTTTTTT. This codes for CASSLDLLYTGELFF.

V and J are TRBV9 and TRBJ1-1, with a possible D match to TRBD1 (6 bases). The CDR3 has 15 amino acids. The germline V gene encodes CDR1 SGDLS and CDR2 YYNGEE. V shed 3 bases and J shed 0 bases, with 12 bases lying between them. CDR3 in amino acids: CASSGTELMNTEAFF. CDR3 DNA sequence: TGTGCCAGCAGCGGGACAGAACTCATGAACACTGAAGCTTTCTTT.

This chain links TRBV4-2 with TRBJ1-5; 8 nucleotides agree with TRBD1. CDR1 LGHNA and CDR2 YNFKEQ come from the germline V gene. CDR3 length: 16 residues. The J segment lost 4 bases and the V segment lost 4 bases, leaving 9 bases of the junction unmatched. The CDR3 sequence is CASSLGQATSNQPQHF. CDR3 sequence (DNA): TGTGCCAGCAGCCTGGGACAGGCCACCTCGAATCAGCCCCAGCATTTT.

The chain combines TRBV5-5 with TRBJ1-3; TRBD1 might be the D (5 bases). Germline CDR1 is SGHKS and CDR2 is YYEKEE (reference sequence). V was shortened by 0 bases and J by 0 bases, with 13 bases between the two germline ends. The CDR3 has 17 amino acids. Written as DNA, the CDR3 is TGTGCCAGCAGCTTGGCGGGGGTTCTAAGCTCTGGAAACACCATATATTTT. Translated, it gives CASSLAGVLSSGNTIYF.

This chain connects TRBV11-2 to TRBJ1-6; 8 bases align to TRBD1. Trimming removed 5 bases from V and 9 bases from J; junction bases left unmatched: 6. The germline CDR1 and CDR2 sequences are SGHAT and FQNNGV. The CDR3 length is 14 residues. CDR3 bases: TGTGCCAGCAGCACAGGACAGGGTAGTTCACCCCTCCACTTT. As protein: CASSTGQGSSPLHF. Full variable domain (outside the CDR3, taken from reference TRBV11-2 and TRBJ1-6): EAGVAQSPRYKIIEKRQSVAFWCNPISGHATLYWYQQILGQGPKLLIQFQNNGVVDDSQLPKDRFSAERLKGVDSTLKIQPAKLEDSAVYLCASSTGQGSSPLHFGNGTRLTVT.

The sample holds one count of this clone. This rearrangement joins TRBV7-2 to TRBJ1-2; tentative D call: TRBD1 (6 bases). The V end lost 3 bases, the J end lost 7 bases, and 9 bases lay between the germline ends. Germline V gives CDR1 SGHTA, CDR2 FQGNSA. There are 12 residues in the CDR3. CDR3 amino acids: CASSFNRAGYTF. The CDR3 bases are TGTGCCAGCAGCTTCAACAGGGCTGGCTACACCTTC.

The rearrangement joins TRBV19 to TRBJ1-6; 8 nucleotides match TRBD1. Looked up from germline, CDR1 is LNHDA and CDR2 is SQIVND (reference sequence). The CDR3 sequence is 16 residues long. Losses at the gene ends were 7 bases for V and 7 bases for J; bases not matched to a gene: 12. The CDR3 reads CASIGGQGLPNSPLHF. The CDR3 DNA follows: TGTGCCAGTATAGGAGGACAGGGATTGCCGAATTCACCCCTCCACTTT.